This entry lists 10 T cell receptor beta chains sequenced from one sample in a study of a mutant IDH1 vaccine in newly diagnosed glioma listed by TCRdb under 2021. The antigens these receptors bind are not known. In the paper's terms, the time point label means: week 11, during vaccination. Each vaccine dose, consisting of 300 ug of a 20-mer mutant IDH1 peptide in Montanide, was administered subcutaneously with topical imiquimod. The library relied on the immunoSEQ multiplex PCR assay. This immuneACCESS table, as held by TCRdb, lists in-frame sequences with V and J called but not all clones. Of the missing ones, under half trace to an unresolved V gene in checked studies; the others have no known cause. The sample includes 95,000 to 120,000 clones, with 85% to 90% observed a single time. The top ten constitute 0.5% to 0.65% of the sample. This specimen consisted of PBMCs, obtained from a glioma patient whose treatment included an IDH1 peptide vaccine. The origin of the receptors is a woman in her 50s with glioma.

The rearrangement links TRBV28 to TRBJ1-2; no clear D. Germline CDR1 MDHEN, CDR2 SYDVKM. CDR3 size: 14 residues. Trimming pared 3 bases from V and 5 bases from J, leaving 13 bases between. The CDR3 nucleotides are TGTGCCAGCAGTTTCCCCCAGGCCCCGTATGGCTACACCTTC. Protein sequence: CASSFPQAPYGYTF.

The chain carries TRBV28 and TRBJ1-1, with D unresolved. Germline lookup yields CDR1 MDHEN and CDR2 SYDVKM. The CDR3 is made up of 12 amino acids. V lost 2 bases and J 5 bases, leaving 6 bases between the germline ends. The CDR3 spells CASSLIGTEAFF. In nucleotides, the CDR3 is TGTGCCAGCAGTTTAATCGGGACTGAAGCTTTCTTT.

This clone has just one count. V usage is TRBV19 and J usage is TRBJ1-1, with no clear D. Trimming pared 4 bases from V and 3 bases from J, leaving 15 bases between. The CDR3 extends over 15 amino acids. CDR1 is LNHDA, CDR2 SQIVND, per germline (reference sequence). The CDR3 region is CASSTPRWEDTEAFF. CDR3 sequence (DNA): TGTGCCAGTAGTACCCCAAGGTGGGAGGACACTGAAGCTTTCTTT.

The chain couples TRBV2 to TRBJ1-1; 8 bases are shared with TRBD1. CDR1 is SNHLY and CDR2 is FYNNEI in the germline V gene. This CDR3 region has 15 residues. V dropped 4 bases and J dropped 8; count of bases not matched to a gene: 12. CDR3 sequence reads: CASSGRDRRQMEAFF. For the CDR3, the DNA is TGTGCCAGCAGTGGCCGGGACAGGAGGCAGATGGAAGCTTTCTTT.

V usage is TRBV9 and J usage is TRBJ2-1; 13 bases line up with TRBD2. This CDR3 spans 17 amino acids. With V trimmed by 0 bases and J by 8 bases, 8 bases remained unmatched. Germline lookup yields CDR1 SGDLS and CDR2 YYNGEE. Here the CDR3 reads CASSVGGGLAGVHEQFF. CDR3 coding DNA: TGTGCCAGCAGCGTAGGGGGAGGACTAGCGGGAGTTCATGAGCAGTTCTTC.

The rearrangement links TRBV28 to TRBJ1-2; D not certain. Trimming took 3 bases from V and 7 from J, leaving 15 bases between them. This CDR3 contains 14 residues. Germline lookup yields CDR1 MDHEN and CDR2 SYDVKM. The CDR3 DNA is TGTGCCAGCAGTTTGTCGGTCCTTTTGGGTGGCTACACCTTC. As protein: CASSLSVLLGGYTF.

The genes are TRBV15 and TRBJ2-1; D is possibly TRBD2 (6 bases). The CDR3 runs 15 residues. Trimming left V 2 bases short and J 6 bases short, with 14 bases between. CDR1 and CDR2 (germline): LNHNV, YYDKDF (reference sequence). The CDR3 nucleotides are TGTGCCACCAGCAGATTTAGACTAGTCTCCAATGAGCAGTTCTTC. Its protein is CATSRFRLVSNEQFF. Together with reference TRBV15 and TRBJ2-1, the CDR3 gives the full variable domain: DAMVIQNPRYQVTQFGKPVTLSCSQTLNHNVMYWYQQKSSQAPKLLFHYYDKDFNNEADTPDNFQSRRPNTSFCFLDIRSPGLGDTAMYLCATSRFRLVSNEQFFGPGTRLTVL.

The V call is TRBV30, the J call TRBJ1-3; D is ambiguous. The germline CDR1 and CDR2 sequences are GTSNPN and SVGIG (reference sequence). The CDR3 consists of 11 residues. The V and J ends lost 1 base and 3 bases respectively, with 1 base between them. The DNA for the CDR3 is TGTGCCTGGAGTGGTGGAAACACCATATATTTT. It translates to CAWSGGNTIYF.

The chain employs TRBV4-1 and TRBJ2-2, with 8 bases that match TRBD1. The CDR3 has 17 amino acids. V dropped 4 bases and J dropped 2; count of bases not matched to a gene: 9. CDR1 is MGHRA, CDR2 YSYEKL, per germline. The CDR3 DNA follows: TGCGCCAGCAGCCCGGCCGGGACAGGCCTTAACACCGGGGAGCTGTTTTTT. Its translation: CASSPAGTGLNTGELFF.

The chain is built from TRBV30 and TRBJ2-3; TRBD2 matches at 14 bases. The CDR3 totals 15 residues. V trimming: 6 bases; J trimming: 5 bases; junction bases outside the gene matches: 7. The germline CDR1 and CDR2 sequences are GTSNPN and SVGIG (reference sequence). The CDR3 DNA reads TGTGCCTGCCCGACTAGCGGGAGGGTGAAAGATACGCAGTATTTT. Protein: CACPTSGRVKDTQYF.